This T cell receptor beta chain was identified in a study of OX40 agonist ivuxolimab in advanced cancers. Study at large: Intravenous ivuxolimab at 0.01 to 10 mg/kg was given to patients every 2 weeks. People who had prior anti-PD-1, anti-PD-L1 or anti-CTLA-4 therapy could take part, and 35% to 50% had some.

V lost 4 bases and J 7 bases, leaving 20 bases between the germline ends. The CDR3 sequence is 16 residues long. Germline V gives CDR1 SGDLS, CDR2 YYNGEE. Study conclusions and caveats: At 0.1 to 3.0 mg/kg, CD4+ and CD8+ blood T cells expanded clonally by week 6.

On this clone: Its antigen remains unidentified.

Profiled with immunoSEQ multiplex PCR; TCRdb holds only in-frame clones, not every one. The sample includes tens of thousands of clones, 86% seen only once; the top ten take 0.55%. Autoimmune disease history or systemic immunosuppression led to patients being barred. This rearrangement joins TRBV9 to TRBJ1-4; D unresolved. The source is an adult with an advanced solid tumor such as melanoma, head and neck, liver or kidney cancer. This specimen was CD4+ or CD8+ T cells sorted from blood, taken in a trial of the OX40 agonist ivuxolimab. In DNA form, the CDR3 reads TGTGCCAGCAGCTCGGACGTCGGTCAGGCGGGTGAAAAACTGTTTTTT. Residues: CASSSDVGQAGEKLFF. The entire variable domain, with the rest obtained from reference TRBV9 and TRBJ1-4, is as follows: DSGVTQTPKHLITATGQRVTLRCSPRSGDLSVYWYQQSLDQGLQFLIQYYNGEERAKGNILERFSAQQFPDLHSELNLSSLELGDSALYFCASSSDVGQAGEKLFFGSGTQLSVL.